This entry lists 16 T cell receptor beta chains sequenced from one sample in a study of T cells in Graves' hyperthyroidism and ophthalmopathy. TCR beta CDR3 sequences were amplified from RNA transcripts. The TCR CDR3 was amplified in a first-round RT-PCR using the HTBI primer set. MiXCR, run by TCRdb on the multiplex PCR reads, gives a single entry per CDR3 protein. The data show fewer than 750,000 distinct CDR3 sequences, about 14% seen once. Material for sequencing was blood. The receptors originated from a woman aged 45-65 years with Graves' ophthalmopathy.

This clonotype was detected a few times. V is TRBV27 and J is TRBJ2-7; TRBD2 aligns across 15 bases. Unmatched junction bases numbered 2, after V lost 6 bases and J lost 2 bases. Germline CDR1 and CDR2: MNHEY and SMNVEV (reference sequence). There are 15 residues in the CDR3. The CDR3 DNA reads TGTGCCAGCAGGGGACTAGCGGGAGGCACCTACGAGCAGTACTTC. It is translated as CASRGLAGGTYEQYF.

The genes are TRBV19 and TRBJ1-5, with 8 positions matching TRBD1. Germline V gene lookup returns CDR1 LNHDA and CDR2 SQIVND (reference sequence). V dropped 5 bases and J dropped 1; count of bases not matched to a gene: 7. The CDR3 consists of 16 residues. In nucleotides, the CDR3 is TGTGCCAGTAGTTTCACAGGGGGACGGAGCAATCAGCCCCAGCATTTT. It specifies CASSFTGGRSNQPQHF.

This clonotype was seen more than once but under ten times. The V gene is TRBV7-2, the J gene TRBJ2-7; D not certain. Germline V gene sequence: CDR1 SGHTA, CDR2 FQGNSA. Trimming took off 1 base at V and 6 bases at J, with 7 bases between the two ends. There are 12 residues in the CDR3. The CDR3 sequence is CASSLEAREQYF. The DNA of the CDR3 is TGTGCCAGCAGCTTAGAGGCGCGCGAGCAGTACTTC.

This clonotype has a handful of counts. The V and J genes are TRBV29-1 and TRBJ1-3, with a tentative D call TRBD1 (5 bases). Germline V gene lookup returns CDR1 SQVTM and CDR2 ANQGSEA. The CDR3 totals 15 residues. The germline V and J ends were trimmed by 3 bases and 3 bases, with 15 bases remaining between them. CDR3 DNA: TGCAGCGTTGATGGGCAGGGTGGGAATGGAAACACCATATATTTT. Its protein product is CSVDGQGGNGNTIYF.

In regard to this clonotype: A much larger clone sits a single nucleotide away, making a read error possible. The chain couples TRBV11-2 to TRBJ2-1; 9 positions match TRBD2. This CDR3 contains 17 residues. Germline assignment: CDR1 SGHAT and CDR2 FQNNGV. CDR3 loop: CASSLWRGTSSYNEQLF. The CDR3 DNA reads as TGTGCCAGCAGCTTATGGAGAGGGACTAGCTCCTACAATGAGCAGCTCTTC.

The J gene is TRBJ2-3, the V gene TRBV28; 12 bases map to TRBD2. The V and J ends lost 2 bases and 3 bases, in that order; junction bases with no gene match: 9. Germline values: CDR1 MDHEN, CDR2 SYDVKM. The CDR3 extends over 18 amino acids. CDR3 in DNA: TGTGCCAGCAGTTTACCCCGACTAGCGGGAGTGGGGACAGATACGCAGTATTTT. This sequence encodes CASSLPRLAGVGTDTQYF.

This clonotype has at least ten counts. The chain links TRBV28 to TRBJ2-2; 9 bases are a match to TRBD2. The CDR3 extends over 18 amino acids. J was trimmed by 5 bases and V by 3 bases; bases with no gene match: 13. Germline V gives CDR1 MDHEN, CDR2 SYDVKM. The CDR3 bases are TGTGCCAGCAGTTTCCAACTAGCGGGTAGAGTGTTTACCGGGGAGCTGTTTTTT. Protein product: CASSFQLAGRVFTGELFF.

This clonotype has more than one count but fewer than ten. The rearrangement joins TRBV7-9 to TRBJ1-2; D ambiguous. CDR3 length: 16 residues. Germline CDR1 reads SEHNR; CDR2 reads FQNEAQ (reference sequence). Trimming shortened V by 3 bases and J by 4 bases, and 18 bases separated the two germline ends. CDR3 sequence: CASSLGGVNRVYGYTF. CDR3 sequence (DNA): TGTGCCAGCAGCTTGGGAGGAGTAAATAGGGTCTATGGCTACACCTTC.

The rearrangement uses TRBV18 and TRBJ2-1, with 10 bases fitting TRBD2. V was clipped by 1 base and J by 5 bases; unmatched bases: 11. CDR1 KGHSH and CDR2 LQKENI come from the germline V gene. The CDR3 extends over 18 amino acids. The DNA for the CDR3 is TGTGCCAGCTCACCACGGGTTCAGCGGGAGGGCCTCGACAATGAGCAGTTCTTC. Amino acids: CASSPRVQREGLDNEQFF.

In its sample, this clonotype was seen many times. The V call is TRBV7-9, the J call TRBJ1-2; possibly TRBD1 for D (6 bases). The CDR3 sequence is 16 residues long. CDR1 is SEHNR and CDR2 is FQNEAQ in the germline V gene (reference sequence). Trimming left V 1 base short and J 2 bases short, with 14 bases between. This CDR3 is CASSLGEGDGNYGYTF. Written as DNA, the CDR3 is TGTGCCAGCAGCTTAGGCGAGGGGGACGGCAACTATGGCTACACCTTC.

Ten or more counts support this clonotype. In nucleotides, the CDR3 is TGTGCCAGCAGCCGACGGACTAGCGGGTTTACCGGGGAGCTGTTTTTT. Encoded protein: CASSRRTSGFTGELFF. V and J are TRBV7-2 and TRBJ2-2; 11 positions match TRBD2. The CDR3 has 16 residues. Germline CDR1 SGHTA, CDR2 FQGNSA. J gave up 5 bases and V 5 bases, and 7 bases lay outside the gene matches.

This chain uses TRBV4-2 with TRBJ1-1; D call uncertain. This CDR3 spans 15 amino acids. The germline V gene has CDR1 LGHNA and CDR2 YNFKEQ. V lost 2 bases to trimming and J lost 0 bases, with 10 bases between them. The CDR3 loop reads CASSQPDRLNTEAFF. The CDR3 nucleotides read TGTGCCAGCAGCCAACCAGACCGCCTGAACACTGAAGCTTTCTTT.

This clonotype was observed at least ten times. The gene calls are TRBV7-2 and TRBJ2-1; D is uncertain. Trimming shortened V by 5 bases and J by 5 bases, and 10 bases separated the two germline ends. The CDR3 length is 13 residues. In germline, CDR1 is SGHTA, CDR2 FQGNSA. The CDR3 DNA reads TGTGCCAGCAGCACCGGACCCCACAATGAGCAGTTCTTC. Its protein product is CASSTGPHNEQFF.

In its sample, this clonotype was seen many times. The chain combines TRBV5-1 with TRBJ2-7, with 10 bases lining up with TRBD1. The V gene's germline CDR1 is SGHRS and CDR2 YFSETQ. The CDR3 totals 15 residues. V shed 4 bases, J shed 5 bases, and the junction held 9 bases outside the gene matches. The CDR3 sequence is CASSIGGQGYHEQYF. The CDR3 DNA sequence: TGCGCCAGCAGCATAGGGGGACAGGGGTACCACGAGCAGTACTTC.

The V gene is TRBV15, the J gene TRBJ2-5, with 8 bases identical to TRBD1. CDR1 is LNHNV and CDR2 is YYDKDF in the germline V gene (reference sequence). V shed 0 bases, J shed 5 bases, and the junction held 8 bases outside the gene matches. This CDR3 region has 16 residues. The CDR3 sequence: CATSRDDRGMGETQYF. CDR3 nucleotides: TGTGCCACCAGCAGAGATGACAGGGGTATGGGGGAGACCCAGTACTTC.

This clonotype has ten or more counts. The chain uses TRBV27 and TRBJ2-5; D remains ambiguous. The V gene lost 5 bases and the J gene lost 0 bases, with 10 bases spanning the gap. The CDR3 totals 14 residues. CDR1 MNHEY and CDR2 SMNVEV come from the germline V gene (reference sequence). CDR3 residues: CASSIHRNQETQYF. The CDR3 nucleotides read TGTGCCAGCAGTATCCACAGAAACCAAGAGACCCAGTACTTC.